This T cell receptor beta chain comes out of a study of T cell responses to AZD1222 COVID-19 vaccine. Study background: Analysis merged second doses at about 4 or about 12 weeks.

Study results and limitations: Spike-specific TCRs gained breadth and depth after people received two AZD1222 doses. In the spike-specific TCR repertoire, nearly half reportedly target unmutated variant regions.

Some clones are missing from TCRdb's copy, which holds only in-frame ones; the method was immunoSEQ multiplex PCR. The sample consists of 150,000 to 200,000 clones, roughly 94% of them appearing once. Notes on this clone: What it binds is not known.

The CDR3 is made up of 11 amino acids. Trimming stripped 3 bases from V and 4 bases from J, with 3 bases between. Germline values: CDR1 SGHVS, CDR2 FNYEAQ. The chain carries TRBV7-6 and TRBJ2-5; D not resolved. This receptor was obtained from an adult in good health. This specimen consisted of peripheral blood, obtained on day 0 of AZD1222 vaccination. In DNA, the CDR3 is TGTGCCAGCAGCTTTGGAGAGACCCAGTACTTC. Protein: CASSFGETQYF.